This T cell receptor beta chain stems from a study of cytomegalovirus exposure and HLA in healthy donors. Study context: Earlier findings included some 120 million unique TCR beta sequences obtained from 150 million to 200 million T cells. There were around 390 genotyped donors. Of these, 81% fell in the genetic ancestry cluster associated with self-reported Caucasian donors. General study findings and limits: TCR beta chains numbering 150 to 200 were designated cytomegalovirus-associated. It was reportedly the case that the classifier diagnosed cytomegalovirus status with high specificity and sensitivity.

This PCR relied on a set of 60 Vbeta primers and 13 Jbeta primers. Using immunoSEQ multiplex PCR, the repertoire was profiled, and TCRdb retains in-frame clones only, with some absent. Here the sample spans under 150,000 clones, 55% to 80% being singletons. The V and J ends lost 5 bases and 5 bases, in that order; junction bases with no gene match: 8. Germline V gives CDR1 SGHTA, CDR2 FQGNSA. The CDR3 covers 14 residues. Concerning this clone: Its antigen is currently unknown.

V gene TRBV7-2 combines with J gene TRBJ2-7, with 8 nucleotides matching TRBD2. The origin of this receptor is a human donor in good health. Sequenced input: PBMCs. The CDR3 loop reads CASSIQRELNEQYF. CDR3 DNA sequence: TGTGCCAGCAGCATACAGCGGGAGTTAAACGAGCAGTACTTC. The entire variable domain, with the rest obtained from reference TRBV7-2 and TRBJ2-7, is as follows: GAGVSQSPSNKVTEKGKDVELRCDPISGHTALYWYRQSLGQGLEFLIYFQGNSAPDKSGLPSDRFSAERTGGSVSTLTIQRTQQEDSAVYLCASSIQRELNEQYFGPGTRLTVT.